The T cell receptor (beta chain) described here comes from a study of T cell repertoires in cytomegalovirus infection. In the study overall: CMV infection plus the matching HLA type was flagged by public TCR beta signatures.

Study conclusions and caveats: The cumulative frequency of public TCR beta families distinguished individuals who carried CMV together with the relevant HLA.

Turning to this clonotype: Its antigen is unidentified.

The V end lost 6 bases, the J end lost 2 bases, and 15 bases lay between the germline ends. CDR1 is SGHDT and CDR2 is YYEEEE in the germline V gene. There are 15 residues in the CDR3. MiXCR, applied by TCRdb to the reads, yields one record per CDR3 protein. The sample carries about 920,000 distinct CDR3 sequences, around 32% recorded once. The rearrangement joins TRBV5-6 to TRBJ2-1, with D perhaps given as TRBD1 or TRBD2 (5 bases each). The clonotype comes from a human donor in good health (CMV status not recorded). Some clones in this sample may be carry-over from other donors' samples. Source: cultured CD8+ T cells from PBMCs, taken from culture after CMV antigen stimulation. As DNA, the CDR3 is TGTGCCAGCACAAACCTCAGGGACCCCTACAATGAGCAGTTCTTC. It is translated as CASTNLRDPYNEQFF. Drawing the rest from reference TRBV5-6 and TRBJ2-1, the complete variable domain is DAGVTQSPTHLIKTRGQQVTLRCSPKSGHDTVSWYQQALGQGPQFIFQYYEEEERQRGNFPDRFSGHQFPNYSSELNVNALLLGDSALYLCASTNLRDPYNEQFFGPGTRLTVL.